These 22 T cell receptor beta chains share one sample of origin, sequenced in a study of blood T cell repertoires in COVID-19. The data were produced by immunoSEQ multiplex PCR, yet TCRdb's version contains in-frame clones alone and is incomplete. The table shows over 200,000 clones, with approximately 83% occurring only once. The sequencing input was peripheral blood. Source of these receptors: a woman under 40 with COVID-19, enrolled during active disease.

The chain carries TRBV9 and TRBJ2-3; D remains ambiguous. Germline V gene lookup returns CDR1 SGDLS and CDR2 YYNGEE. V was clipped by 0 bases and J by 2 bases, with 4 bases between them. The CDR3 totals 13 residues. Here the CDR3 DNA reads TGTGCCAGCAGCGTAGAATACACAGATACGCAGTATTTT. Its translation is CASSVEYTDTQYF.

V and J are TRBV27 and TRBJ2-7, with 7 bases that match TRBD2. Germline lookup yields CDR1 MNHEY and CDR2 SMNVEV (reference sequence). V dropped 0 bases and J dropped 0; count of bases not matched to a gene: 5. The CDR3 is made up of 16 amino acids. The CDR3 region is CASSLSGGSSSYEQYF. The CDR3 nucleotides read TGTGCCAGCAGTTTATCGGGCGGGAGTAGCTCCTACGAGCAGTACTTC.

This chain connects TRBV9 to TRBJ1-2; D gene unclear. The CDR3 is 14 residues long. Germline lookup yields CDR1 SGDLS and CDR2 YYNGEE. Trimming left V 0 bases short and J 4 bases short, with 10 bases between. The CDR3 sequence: CASSVDMGLYGYTF. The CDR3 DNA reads TGTGCCAGCAGCGTAGATATGGGCCTCTATGGCTACACCTTC.

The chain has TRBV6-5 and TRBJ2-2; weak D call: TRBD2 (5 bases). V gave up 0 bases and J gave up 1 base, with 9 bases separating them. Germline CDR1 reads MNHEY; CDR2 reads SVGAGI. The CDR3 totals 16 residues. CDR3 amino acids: CASSYSMGENTGELFF. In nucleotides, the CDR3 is TGTGCCAGCAGTTACTCGATGGGAGAGAACACCGGGGAGCTGTTTTTT.

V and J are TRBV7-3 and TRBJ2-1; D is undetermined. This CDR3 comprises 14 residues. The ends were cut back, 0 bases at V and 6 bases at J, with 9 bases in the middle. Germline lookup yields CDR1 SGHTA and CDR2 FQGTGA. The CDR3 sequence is CASSLTVARNEQFF. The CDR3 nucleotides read TGTGCCAGCAGCTTAACGGTAGCCCGCAATGAGCAGTTCTTC.

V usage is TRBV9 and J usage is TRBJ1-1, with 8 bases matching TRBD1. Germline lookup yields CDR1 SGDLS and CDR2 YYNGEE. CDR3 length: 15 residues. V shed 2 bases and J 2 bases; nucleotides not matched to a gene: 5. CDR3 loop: CASSVDDRGNTEAFF. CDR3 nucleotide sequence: TGTGCCAGCAGCGTGGATGACAGGGGTAACACTGAAGCTTTCTTT. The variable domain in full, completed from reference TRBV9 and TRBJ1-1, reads DSGVTQTPKHLITATGQRVTLRCSPRSGDLSVYWYQQSLDQGLQFLIQYYNGEERAKGNILERFSAQQFPDLHSELNLSSLELGDSALYFCASSVDDRGNTEAFFGQGTRLTVV.

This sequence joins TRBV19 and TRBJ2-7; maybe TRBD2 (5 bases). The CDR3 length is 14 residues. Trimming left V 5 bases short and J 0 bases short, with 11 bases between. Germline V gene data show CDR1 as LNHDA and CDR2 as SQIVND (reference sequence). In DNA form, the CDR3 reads TGTGCCAGTAGTGCGGGCGGTCGCTCCTACGAGCAGTACTTC. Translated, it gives CASSAGGRSYEQYF.

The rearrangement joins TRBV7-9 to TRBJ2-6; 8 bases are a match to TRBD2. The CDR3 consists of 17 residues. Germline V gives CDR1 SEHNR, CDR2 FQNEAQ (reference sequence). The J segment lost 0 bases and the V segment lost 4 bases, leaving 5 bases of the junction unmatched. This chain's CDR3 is CASSSSGSHSGANVLTF. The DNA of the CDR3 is TGTGCCAGCAGCTCGAGCGGGAGTCACTCTGGGGCCAACGTCCTGACTTTC.

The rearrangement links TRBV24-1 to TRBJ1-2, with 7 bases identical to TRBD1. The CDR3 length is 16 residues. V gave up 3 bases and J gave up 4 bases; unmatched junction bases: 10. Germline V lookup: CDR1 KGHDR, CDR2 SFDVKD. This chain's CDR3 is CATSDGGRDSSYGYTF. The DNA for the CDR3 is TGTGCCACCAGTGATGGGGGCCGGGACAGTAGCTATGGCTACACCTTC.

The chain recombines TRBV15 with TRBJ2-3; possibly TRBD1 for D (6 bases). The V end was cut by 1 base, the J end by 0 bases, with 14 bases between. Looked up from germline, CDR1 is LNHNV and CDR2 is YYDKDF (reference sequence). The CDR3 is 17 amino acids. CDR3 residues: CATSRVRGSSSTDTQYF. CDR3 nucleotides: TGTGCCACCAGCAGAGTCAGGGGTTCGTCCAGCACAGATACGCAGTATTTT.

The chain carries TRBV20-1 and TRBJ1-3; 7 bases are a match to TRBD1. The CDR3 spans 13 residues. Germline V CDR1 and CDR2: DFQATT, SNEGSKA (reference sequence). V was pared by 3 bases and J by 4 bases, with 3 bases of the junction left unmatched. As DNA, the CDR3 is TGCAGTGCTAGTACAGGGGAAGGAAACACCATATATTTT. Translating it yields CSASTGEGNTIYF.

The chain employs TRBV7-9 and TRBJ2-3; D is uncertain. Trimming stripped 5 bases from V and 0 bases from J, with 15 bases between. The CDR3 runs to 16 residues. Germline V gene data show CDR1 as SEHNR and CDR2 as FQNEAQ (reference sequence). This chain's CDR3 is CASSQNRVSSTDTQYF. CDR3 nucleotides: TGTGCCAGCAGCCAGAACAGAGTCTCTAGCACAGATACGCAGTATTTT.

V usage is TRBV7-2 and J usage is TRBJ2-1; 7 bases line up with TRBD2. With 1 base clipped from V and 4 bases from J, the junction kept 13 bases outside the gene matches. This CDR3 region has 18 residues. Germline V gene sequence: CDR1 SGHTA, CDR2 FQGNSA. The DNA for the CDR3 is TGTGCCAGCAGCTTAGGGTTTGTAGTACGGCGGGAGTACAATGAGCAGTTCTTC. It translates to CASSLGFVVRREYNEQFF.

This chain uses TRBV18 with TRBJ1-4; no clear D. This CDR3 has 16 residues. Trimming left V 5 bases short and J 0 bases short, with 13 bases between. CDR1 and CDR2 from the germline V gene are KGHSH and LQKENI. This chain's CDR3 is CASSSAQSATNEKLFF. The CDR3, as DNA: TGTGCCAGCTCATCGGCACAGTCTGCAACTAATGAAAAACTGTTTTTT.

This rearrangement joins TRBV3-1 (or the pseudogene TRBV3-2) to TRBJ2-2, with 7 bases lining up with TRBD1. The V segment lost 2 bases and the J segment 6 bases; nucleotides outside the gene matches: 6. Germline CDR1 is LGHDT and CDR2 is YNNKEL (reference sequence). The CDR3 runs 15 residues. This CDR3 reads CASSQYLGTAGELFF. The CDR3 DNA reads TGTGCCAGCAGCCAATACCTCGGGACAGCCGGGGAGCTGTTTTTT.

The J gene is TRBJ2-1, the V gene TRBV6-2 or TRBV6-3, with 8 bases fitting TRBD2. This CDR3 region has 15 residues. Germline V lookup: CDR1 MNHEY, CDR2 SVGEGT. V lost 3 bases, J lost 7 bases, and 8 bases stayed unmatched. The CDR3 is CASSYIRGGSNEQFF. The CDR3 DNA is TGTGCCAGCAGTTATATCCGCGGGGGGAGTAATGAGCAGTTCTTC.

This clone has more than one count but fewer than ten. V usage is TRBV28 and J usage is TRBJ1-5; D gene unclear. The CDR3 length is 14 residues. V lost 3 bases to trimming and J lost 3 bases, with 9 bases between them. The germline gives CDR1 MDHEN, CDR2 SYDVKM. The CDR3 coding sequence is TGTGCCAGCAGTTTGGAGTTCCCCAATCAGCCCCAGCATTTT. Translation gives CASSLEFPNQPQHF.

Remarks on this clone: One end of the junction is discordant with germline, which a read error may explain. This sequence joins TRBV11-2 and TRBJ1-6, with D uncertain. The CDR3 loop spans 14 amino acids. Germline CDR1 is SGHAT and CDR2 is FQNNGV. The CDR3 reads CASSSALPPSPPHF. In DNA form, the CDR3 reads TGTGCCAGCAGCTCCGCGCTTCCGCCTTCACCCCCCCACTTT.

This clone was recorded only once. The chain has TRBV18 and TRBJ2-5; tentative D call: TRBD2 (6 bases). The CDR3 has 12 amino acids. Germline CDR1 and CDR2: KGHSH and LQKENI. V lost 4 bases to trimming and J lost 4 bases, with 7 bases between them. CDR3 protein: CASSREVETQYF. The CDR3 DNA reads TGTGCCAGCTCACGGGAGGTAGAGACCCAGTACTTC.

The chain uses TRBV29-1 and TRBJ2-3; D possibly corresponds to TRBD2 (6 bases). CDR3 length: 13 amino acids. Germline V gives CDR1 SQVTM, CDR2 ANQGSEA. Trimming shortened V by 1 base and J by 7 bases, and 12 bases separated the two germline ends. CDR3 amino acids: CSVEGGEVNTQYF. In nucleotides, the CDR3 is TGCAGCGTTGAAGGGGGGGAGGTCAATACGCAGTATTTT.

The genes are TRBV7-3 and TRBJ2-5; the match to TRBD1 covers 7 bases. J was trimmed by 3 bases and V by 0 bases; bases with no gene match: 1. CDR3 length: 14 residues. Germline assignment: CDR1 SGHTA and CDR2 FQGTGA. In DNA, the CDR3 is TGTGCCAGCAGCTTAACAGGGGGCAAAGAGACCCAGTACTTC. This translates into CASSLTGGKETQYF. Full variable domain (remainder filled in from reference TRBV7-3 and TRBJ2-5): GAGVSQTPSNKVTEKGKYVELRCDPISGHTALYWYRQSLGQGPEFLIYFQGTGAADDSGLPNDRFFAVRPEGSVSTLKIQRTERGDSAVYLCASSLTGGKETQYFGPGTRLLVL.

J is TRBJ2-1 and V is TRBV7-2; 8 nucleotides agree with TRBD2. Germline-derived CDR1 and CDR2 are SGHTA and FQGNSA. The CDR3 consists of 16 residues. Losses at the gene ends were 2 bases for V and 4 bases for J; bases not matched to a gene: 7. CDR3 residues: CASSLRSGRTYNEQFF. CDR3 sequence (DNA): TGTGCCAGCAGCTTAAGGAGCGGGAGAACTTACAATGAGCAGTTCTTC.